This T cell receptor beta chain derives from a study of T cell changes during pregnancy in multiple sclerosis. Assay: immunoSEQ multiplex PCR; the TCRdb copy retains only in-frame clones and omits some. The sample contains tens of thousands of clones, 85% to 95% of which appear only once. CDR3 length: 16 amino acids. The germline CDR1 and CDR2 sequences are LGHNA and YNFKEQ. J was trimmed by 3 bases and V by 4 bases; bases with no gene match: 8. The genes are TRBV4-2 and TRBJ1-5, with 8 bases aligning to TRBD1. The sample here was peripheral blood, taken in the first trimester of pregnancy. The receptor was isolated from a female donor in good health, enrolled as a control in a pregnancy study. Here the CDR3 DNA reads TGTGCCAGCAGCCCTAGAGACAGGGGCGACAATCAGCCCCAGCATTTT. Protein sequence: CASSPRDRGDNQPQHF.